This T cell receptor beta chain was observed in a study of response to subunit inactivated influenza vaccine. This clonotype was detected ten times or more. The CDR3 loop spans 12 amino acids. V lost 5 bases, J lost 8 bases, and 12 bases lay in between. TCRdb re-called the RT-PCR reads through MiXCR, storing one row per CDR3 protein. The sample lists hundreds of thousands of distinct CDR3 sequences, around 11% occurring once. This sample was also put to use in a study of T cells expressing NK-cell markers. This second report adds: Researchers built TCR beta cDNA using 5'RACE template switching with UMIs. Once again these clonotypes came out on top in the CD3+CD56-NKG2C+ fraction of several donors.

Sequences were derived from PBMCs from blood, sampled on the day of vaccination. The chain couples TRBV12-3 or TRBV12-4 to TRBJ1-2; D gene uncertain. The TCR sequence derives from a man in his forties or fifties who received an inactivated influenza vaccine. The CDR3, as DNA: TGTGCCAGCAGTCCACCTCACGGGGGCTACACCTTC. Translating gives CASSPPHGGYTF.